Presented here are 16 T cell receptor beta chains from one specimen sequenced in a study of blood T cell repertoires in COVID-19. Sequenced by immunoSEQ multiplex PCR; TCRdb stores in-frame clones only, minus some. The table records around 300,000 clones, around 92% of them present only once. Sequencing was carried out using PBMCs or T cells enriched from blood (not recorded which). The source of these receptors is a woman aged 30 to 39 who had recovered from COVID-19.

The CDR3 DNA sequence: TGTGCCAGCAGTGAGTATGTGGAGACGTCGCTTGCCGGGGAGCTGTTTTTT. It is translated as CASSEYVETSLAGELFF. J is TRBJ2-2 and V is TRBV25-1; unclear D gene. Trimming cost V 3 bases and J 6 bases, with 20 bases left between them. Germline V gives CDR1 MGHDK, CDR2 SYGVNS. The length of the CDR3 is 17 residues.

This sequence joins TRBV19 and TRBJ1-1; possible D gene TRBD1, 6 bases. The CDR3 covers 17 residues. In germline, CDR1 is LNHDA, CDR2 SQIVND (reference sequence). V dropped 3 bases and J dropped 6 bases, with 23 bases sitting between them. The CDR3 spells CASSMLDGDTSWAEAFF. DNA of the CDR3: TGTGCCAGTAGTATGCTAGACGGGGACACGAGCTGGGCTGAAGCTTTCTTT.

The CDR3 DNA reads TGTGCCAGCAGTTTCGGGACACACTACGAGCAGTACTTC. Its protein is CASSFGTHYEQYF. The rearrangement uses TRBV6-5 and TRBJ2-7; a weak D match, TRBD1 (6 bases). Germline-derived CDR1 and CDR2 are MNHEY and SVGAGI. This CDR3 is built from 13 residues. Trimming took off 4 bases at V and 3 bases at J, with 10 bases between the two ends.

In this sample, this clone turned up a few times. The chain employs TRBV11-3 and TRBJ2-1; 9 bases align to TRBD2. V shed 1 base, J shed 7 bases, and the junction held 14 bases outside the gene matches. Germline V gives CDR1 SGHNT, CDR2 YENEEA. The CDR3 spans 18 residues. CDR3 region: CASSLAGPVVAGENEQFF. The CDR3 DNA is TGTGCCAGCAGCTTAGCGGGCCCCGTGGTAGCGGGAGAGAATGAGCAGTTCTTC.

V is TRBV27 and J is TRBJ2-3; D not resolved. Germline assignment: CDR1 MNHEY and CDR2 SMNVEV (reference sequence). Trimming took 5 bases from V and 0 from J, leaving 21 bases between them. This CDR3 comprises 18 residues. The CDR3 loop is CASSPMGWVYTSTDTQYF. Here the CDR3 DNA reads TGTGCCAGCAGTCCTATGGGCTGGGTCTATACTAGCACAGATACGCAGTATTTT.

This clone was detected only once. The rearrangement uses TRBV6-5 and TRBJ2-7; D might be TRBD1 (6 bases). Trimming took 2 bases from V and 2 from J, leaving 13 bases between them. The germline V gene encodes CDR1 MNHEY and CDR2 SVGAGI. CDR3 size: 15 residues. The CDR3 coding sequence is TGTGCCAGCAGTTACACCACAGGGATTACCTACGAGCAGTACTTC. This codes for CASSYTTGITYEQYF.

This chain joins TRBV27 and TRBJ1-1, with 7 positions matching TRBD1. Germline-derived CDR1 and CDR2 are MNHEY and SMNVEV (reference sequence). Trimming removed 7 bases from V and 3 bases from J; junction bases left unmatched: 11. CDR3 length: 15 amino acids. CDR3 sequence: CASNPGPGGYTEAFF. CDR3 DNA: TGTGCCAGCAACCCAGGTCCAGGGGGATACACTGAAGCTTTCTTT.

This clone was observed a handful of times. The chain has TRBV6-1 and TRBJ1-1; a weak D match, TRBD1 (6 bases). The CDR3 runs to 17 residues. CDR1 is MNHNS, CDR2 SASEGT, per germline. V shed 1 base and J shed 5 bases, with 20 bases lying between them. DNA of the CDR3: TGTGCCAGCAGTGAAGAAACAGGGCCCCCTGAAAAGACTGAAGCTTTCTTT. Its translation is CASSEETGPPEKTEAFF.

The chain is built from TRBV9 and TRBJ2-7; 16 nucleotides agree with TRBD2. Germline V gives CDR1 SGDLS, CDR2 YYNGEE. Trimming removed 3 bases from V and 5 bases from J; junction bases left unmatched: 14. The CDR3 is 19 residues long. CDR3 in amino acids: CASSALGLAGGPRSHEQYF. DNA of the CDR3: TGTGCCAGCAGCGCCCTGGGACTAGCGGGAGGGCCTCGTTCTCACGAGCAGTACTTC. Filled out from reference TRBV9 and TRBJ2-7, the complete variable domain reads DSGVTQTPKHLITATGQRVTLRCSPRSGDLSVYWYQQSLDQGLQFLIQYYNGEERAKGNILERFSAQQFPDLHSELNLSSLELGDSALYFCASSALGLAGGPRSHEQYFGPGTRLTVT.

The gene calls are TRBV7-9 and TRBJ1-1; D ambiguous. Trimming left V 5 bases short and J 3 bases short, with 13 bases between. This CDR3 has 14 amino acids. Per the germline V gene, CDR1 is SEHNR and CDR2 is FQNEAQ (reference sequence). The CDR3 coding sequence is TGTGCCAGCAGCCTTTACCGGGAGGACACTGAAGCTTTCTTT. The encoded protein is CASSLYREDTEAFF.

CDR3 nucleotides: TGTGCCAGCAGCCTGGGCCCAGCGGGAGGGGGGCAAGAGACCCAGTACTTC. Its translation is CASSLGPAGGGQETQYF. The J gene is TRBJ2-5, the V gene TRBV7-6; 10 bases line up with TRBD2. V trimming: 5 bases; J trimming: 2 bases; junction bases outside the gene matches: 11. CDR1 and CDR2 from the germline V gene are SGHVS and FNYEAQ. The CDR3 is 17 residues long.

The J gene is TRBJ2-1, the V gene TRBV7-6, with 8 bases identical to TRBD1. J lost 7 bases, V lost 2 bases, and 7 bases had no gene match. Germline V gene lookup returns CDR1 SGHVS and CDR2 FNYEAQ. The CDR3 is 15 amino acids. The CDR3 nucleotides read TGTGCCAGCAGCTTATACAGGGGGAATACAAATGAGCAGTTCTTC. It translates to CASSLYRGNTNEQFF.

This chain joins TRBV27 and TRBJ2-1; D might be TRBD2 (6 bases). The germline V gene encodes CDR1 MNHEY and CDR2 SMNVEV (reference sequence). The CDR3 has 14 residues. Trimming cost V 7 bases and J 8 bases, with 18 bases left between them. CDR3: CASTSAGGPHEQFF. The DNA for the CDR3 is TGTGCCAGCACCTCTGCAGGAGGGCCGCATGAGCAGTTCTTC.

This sequence joins TRBV5-6 and TRBJ1-5; a weak D match, TRBD1 (5 bases). The germline V gene has CDR1 SGHDT and CDR2 YYEEEE. Trimming shortened V by 1 base and J by 0 bases, and 14 bases separated the two germline ends. The CDR3 sequence is 17 residues long. The CDR3 DNA sequence: TGTGCCAGCAGCTTGAGTTTCGACAGCGATAGCAATCAGCCCCAGCATTTT. Its translation is CASSLSFDSDSNQPQHF. Using reference TRBV5-6 and TRBJ1-5 for the parts outside the CDR3, the full variable domain is DAGVTQSPTHLIKTRGQQVTLRCSPKSGHDTVSWYQQALGQGPQFIFQYYEEEERQRGNFPDRFSGHQFPNYSSELNVNALLLGDSALYLCASSLSFDSDSNQPQHFGDGTRLSIL.

This chain uses TRBV11-2 with TRBJ1-1; no clear D. V lost 3 bases to trimming and J lost 2 bases, with 7 bases between them. The CDR3 spans 13 residues. CDR1 SGHAT and CDR2 FQNNGV come from the germline V gene. This CDR3 is CASSLEGNTEAFF. The CDR3 coding sequence is TGTGCCAGCAGCTTGGAGGGTAACACTGAAGCTTTCTTT.

This chain connects TRBV28 to TRBJ1-3; the D is unclear. Looked up from germline, CDR1 is MDHEN and CDR2 is SYDVKM. Trimming took 4 bases from V and 4 from J, leaving 8 bases between them. This CDR3 is built from 13 residues. The CDR3 nucleotides are TGTGCCAGCAGTTCGGGGAGCGGAAACACCATATATTTT. Protein product: CASSSGSGNTIYF.